This entry describes one T cell receptor (beta chain). The data were produced by immunoSEQ multiplex PCR, yet TCRdb's version contains in-frame clones alone and is incomplete. The table records roughly 89,000 clones, more than 80% of them present only once. These data originate in a study of blood T cell repertoires in COVID-19. Turning to the study itself: The cDNA or gDNA used as material had been derived from T cells, B-cell-depleted T cells, or PBMCs.

Sequencing was carried out using peripheral blood. The clonotype originates from a woman of 80 years or more with acute or convalescent COVID-19.

CDR3 nucleotides: TGTGCCAGCAGCCGGACAGGGGCGAACACTGAAGCTTTCTTT. It codes for CASSRTGANTEAFF. The chain uses TRBV9 and TRBJ1-1; 9 nucleotides line up with TRBD1. In germline, CDR1 is SGDLS, CDR2 YYNGEE. V trimming: 4 bases; J trimming: 1 base; junction bases outside the gene matches: 2. The CDR3 covers 14 residues. Full variable domain (rest looked up from reference TRBV9 and TRBJ1-1): DSGVTQTPKHLITATGQRVTLRCSPRSGDLSVYWYQQSLDQGLQFLIQYYNGEERAKGNILERFSAQQFPDLHSELNLSSLELGDSALYFCASSRTGANTEAFFGQGTRLTVV.